Sequencing of this T cell receptor beta chain was carried out in a study of Ad26.COV2.S vaccination and SARS-CoV-2 variants. Turning to the study itself: Donor was one of the participants in the Ad26.COV2.S arm of the COV1001 trial. Administration of Ad26.COV2.S was intramuscular, either once or twice 56 days apart.

The repertoire was sequenced with immunoSEQ multiplex PCR; TCRdb's copy has only in-frame clones and lacks some. The repertoire holds a few hundred thousand clones, with approximately 90% as singletons. Treatment given: roughly 20 received Ad26.COV2.S at low or high dose, single or two shots; several received placebo; per-sample allocation not given. Following the first vaccine or placebo injection, samples were taken on day 63. Germline values: CDR1 MGHRA, CDR2 YSYEKL. The ends lost 3 bases at V and 5 bases at J; junction bases unmatched: 4. This CDR3 has 14 residues. The sequences come from peripheral blood, collected in a trial of Ad26.COV2.S vaccine versus placebo. The chain employs TRBV4-1 and TRBJ2-1; 7 bases match TRBD1. The sequence was obtained from a person between 18 and 59 years old who received the Ad26.COV2.S COVID-19 vaccine or a placebo. The CDR3 is CASSHPGQHNEQFF. In DNA form, the CDR3 reads TGCGCCAGCAGCCACCCGGGACAGCACAATGAGCAGTTCTTC.